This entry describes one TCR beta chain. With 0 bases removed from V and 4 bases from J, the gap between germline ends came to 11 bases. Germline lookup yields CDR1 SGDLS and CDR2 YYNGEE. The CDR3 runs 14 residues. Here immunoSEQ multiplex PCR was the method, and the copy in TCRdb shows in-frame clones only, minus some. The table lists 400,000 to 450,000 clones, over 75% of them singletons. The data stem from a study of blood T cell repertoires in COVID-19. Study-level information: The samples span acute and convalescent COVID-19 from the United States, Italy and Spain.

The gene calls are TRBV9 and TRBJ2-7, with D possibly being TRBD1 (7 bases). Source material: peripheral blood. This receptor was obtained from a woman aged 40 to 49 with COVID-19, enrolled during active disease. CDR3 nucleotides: TGTGCCAGCAGCGTAGGGAGGGGGCCTTACGAGCAGTACTTC. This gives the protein CASSVGRGPYEQYF.